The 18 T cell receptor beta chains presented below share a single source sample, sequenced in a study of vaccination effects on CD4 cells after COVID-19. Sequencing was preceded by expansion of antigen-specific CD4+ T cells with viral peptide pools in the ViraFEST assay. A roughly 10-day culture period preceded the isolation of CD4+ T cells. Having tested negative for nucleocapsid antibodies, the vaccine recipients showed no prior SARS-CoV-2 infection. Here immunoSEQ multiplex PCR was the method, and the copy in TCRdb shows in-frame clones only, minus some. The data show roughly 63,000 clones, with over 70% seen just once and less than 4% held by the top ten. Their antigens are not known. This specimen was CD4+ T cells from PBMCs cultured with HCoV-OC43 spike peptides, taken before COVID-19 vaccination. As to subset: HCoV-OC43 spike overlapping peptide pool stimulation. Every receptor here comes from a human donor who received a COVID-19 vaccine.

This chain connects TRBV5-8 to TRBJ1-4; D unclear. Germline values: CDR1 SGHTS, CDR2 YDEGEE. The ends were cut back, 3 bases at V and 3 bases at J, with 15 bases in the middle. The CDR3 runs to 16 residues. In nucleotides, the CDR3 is TGTGCCAGCAGCTCAAGACAACGAGCTTCTAATGAAAAACTGTTTTTT. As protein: CASSSRQRASNEKLFF.

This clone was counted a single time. The CDR3 region has the DNA TGTGCCAGTAGTATAGATTCAGGATCCGCACCCCTCCACTTT. It is translated as CASSIDSGSAPLHF. The chain has TRBV19 and TRBJ1-6, with unresolved D. Looked up from germline, CDR1 is LNHDA and CDR2 is SQIVND (reference sequence). The CDR3 sequence is 14 residues long. Between the trimmed V and J ends, which lost 0 bases and 11 bases, there was a span of 11 bases.

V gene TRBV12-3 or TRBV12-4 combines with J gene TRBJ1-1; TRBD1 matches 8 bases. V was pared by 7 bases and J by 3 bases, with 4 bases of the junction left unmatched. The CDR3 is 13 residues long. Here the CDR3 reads CASKTGDYTEAFF. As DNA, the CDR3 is TGTGCCAGCAAGACAGGGGATTACACTGAAGCTTTCTTT.

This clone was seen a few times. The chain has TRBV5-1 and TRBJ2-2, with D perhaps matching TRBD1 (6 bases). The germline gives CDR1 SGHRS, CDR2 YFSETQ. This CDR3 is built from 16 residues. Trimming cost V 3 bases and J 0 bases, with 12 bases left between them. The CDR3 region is CASSSSTGTNTGELFF. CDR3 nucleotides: TGCGCCAGCAGCTCATCGACAGGAACGAACACCGGGGAGCTGTTTTTT.

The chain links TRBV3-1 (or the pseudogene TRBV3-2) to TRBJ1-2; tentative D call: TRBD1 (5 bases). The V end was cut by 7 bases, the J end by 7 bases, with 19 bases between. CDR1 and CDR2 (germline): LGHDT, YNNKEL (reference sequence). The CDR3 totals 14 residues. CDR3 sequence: CASNPAGQEGGYTF. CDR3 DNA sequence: TGTGCCAGCAACCCGGCAGGGCAGGAGGGTGGCTACACCTTC.

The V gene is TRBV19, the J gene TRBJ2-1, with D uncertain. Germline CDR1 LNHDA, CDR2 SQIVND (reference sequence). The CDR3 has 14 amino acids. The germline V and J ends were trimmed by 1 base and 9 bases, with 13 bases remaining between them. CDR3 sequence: CASSIVSHGSEQFF. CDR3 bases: TGTGCCAGTAGTATAGTGTCCCATGGAAGTGAGCAGTTCTTC.

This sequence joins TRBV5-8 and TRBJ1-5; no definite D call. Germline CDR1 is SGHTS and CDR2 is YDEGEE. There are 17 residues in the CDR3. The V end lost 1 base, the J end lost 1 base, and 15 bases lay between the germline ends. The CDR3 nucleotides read TGTGCCAGCAGCTTGCAGTTACGGACGGGGAGCAATCAGCCCCAGCATTTT. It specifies CASSLQLRTGSNQPQHF.

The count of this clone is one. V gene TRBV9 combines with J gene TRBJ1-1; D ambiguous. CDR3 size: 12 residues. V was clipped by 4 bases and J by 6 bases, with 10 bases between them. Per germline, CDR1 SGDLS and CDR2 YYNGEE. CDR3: CASSPSGAEAFF. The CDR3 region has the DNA TGTGCCAGCAGCCCCTCCGGGGCTGAAGCTTTCTTT.

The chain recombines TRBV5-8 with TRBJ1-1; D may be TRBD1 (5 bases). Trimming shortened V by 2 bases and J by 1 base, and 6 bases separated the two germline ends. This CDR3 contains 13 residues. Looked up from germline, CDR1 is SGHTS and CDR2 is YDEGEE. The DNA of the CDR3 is TGTGCCAGCAGCTTAGACAGGAACACTGAAGCTTTCTTT. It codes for CASSLDRNTEAFF.

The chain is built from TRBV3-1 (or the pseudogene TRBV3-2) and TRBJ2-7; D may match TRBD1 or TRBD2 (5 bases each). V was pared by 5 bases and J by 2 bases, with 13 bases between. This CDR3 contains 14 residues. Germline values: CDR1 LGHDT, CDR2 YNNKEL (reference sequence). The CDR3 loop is CASSLRGTPYEQYV. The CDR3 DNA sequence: TGTGCCAGCAGCTTGAGGGGCACTCCCTACGAGCAGTACGTC.

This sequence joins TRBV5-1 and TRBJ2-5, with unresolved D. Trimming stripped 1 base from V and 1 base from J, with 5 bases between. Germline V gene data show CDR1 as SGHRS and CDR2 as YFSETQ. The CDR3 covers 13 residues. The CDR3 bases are TGCGCCAGCAGCTTGAACAGCCAAGAGACCCAGTACTTC. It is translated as CASSLNSQETQYF.

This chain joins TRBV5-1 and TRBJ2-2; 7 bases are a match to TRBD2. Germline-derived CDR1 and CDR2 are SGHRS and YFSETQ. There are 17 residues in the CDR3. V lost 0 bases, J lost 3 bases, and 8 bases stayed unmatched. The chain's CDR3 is CASSLGSSGLYTGELFF. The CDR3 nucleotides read TGCGCCAGCAGCTTGGGATCTAGCGGCTTATACACCGGGGAGCTGTTTTTT. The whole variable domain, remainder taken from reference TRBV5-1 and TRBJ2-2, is KAGVTQTPRYLIKTRGQQVTLSCSPISGHRSVSWYQQTPGQGLQFLFEYFSETQRNKGNFPGRFSGRQFSNSRSEMNVSTLELGDSALYLCASSLGSSGLYTGELFFGEGSRLTVL.

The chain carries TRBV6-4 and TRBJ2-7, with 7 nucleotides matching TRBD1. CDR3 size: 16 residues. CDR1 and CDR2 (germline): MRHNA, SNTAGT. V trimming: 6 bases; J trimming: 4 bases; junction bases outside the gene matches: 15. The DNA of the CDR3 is TGTGCCAGCAGAGAAAACAAAACAGGGGAAGGGTACGAGCAGTACGTC. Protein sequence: CASRENKTGEGYEQYV.

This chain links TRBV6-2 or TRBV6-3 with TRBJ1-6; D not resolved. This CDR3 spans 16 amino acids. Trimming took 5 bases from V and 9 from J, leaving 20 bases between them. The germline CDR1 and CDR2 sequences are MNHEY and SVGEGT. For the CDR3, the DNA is TGTGCCAGCAGTACGGGGAGGTGGACGTTGAGTTCACCCCTCCACTTT. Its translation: CASSTGRWTLSSPLHF.

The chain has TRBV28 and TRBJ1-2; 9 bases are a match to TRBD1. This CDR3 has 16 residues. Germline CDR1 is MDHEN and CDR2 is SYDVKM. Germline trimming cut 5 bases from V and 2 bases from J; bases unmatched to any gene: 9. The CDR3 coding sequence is TGTGCCAGCAGTATCATTTCCGGGACAGGGAACTATGGCTACACCTTC. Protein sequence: CASSIISGTGNYGYTF.

The CDR3 DNA reads TGTGCCAGCTCACCCTCGAACAGGGTAAACACTGAAGCTTTCTTT. It codes for CASSPSNRVNTEAFF. The V and J genes are TRBV18 and TRBJ1-1; possible D gene TRBD1, 6 bases. V was pared by 3 bases and J by 2 bases, with 13 bases between. The CDR3 has 15 amino acids. The germline CDR1 and CDR2 sequences are KGHSH and LQKENI. The full variable domain, in which reference TRBV18 and TRBJ1-1 provide the parts outside the CDR3, is NAGVMQNPRHLVRRRGQEARLRCSPMKGHSHVYWYRQLPEEGLKFMVYLQKENIIDESGMPKERFSAEFPKEGPSILRIQQVVRGDSAAYFCASSPSNRVNTEAFFGQGTRLTVV.

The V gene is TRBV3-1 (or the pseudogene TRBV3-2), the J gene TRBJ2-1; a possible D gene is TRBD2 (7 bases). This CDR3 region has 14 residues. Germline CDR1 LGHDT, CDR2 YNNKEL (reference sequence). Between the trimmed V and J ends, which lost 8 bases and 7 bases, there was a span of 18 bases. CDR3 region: CASLEGGGSNEQFF. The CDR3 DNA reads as TGTGCCAGCTTGGAGGGGGGGGGCTCGAATGAGCAGTTCTTC.

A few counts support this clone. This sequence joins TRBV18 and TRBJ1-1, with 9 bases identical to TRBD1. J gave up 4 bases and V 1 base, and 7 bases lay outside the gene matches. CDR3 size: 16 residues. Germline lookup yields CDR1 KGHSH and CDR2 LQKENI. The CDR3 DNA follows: TGTGCCAGCTCACCACTCAACAGGGGGCCTGGCACTGAAGCTTTCTTT. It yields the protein CASSPLNRGPGTEAFF.